This TCR beta chain originates from a study of memory CD4+ T cells and cytomegalovirus serostatus. The sort gate was single viable CD3+CD4+CD8-CD45RO+ cells for memory CD4+ T cells. In its sample, this clone was seen once. Measured with immunoSEQ multiplex PCR; TCRdb has only the in-frame clones, and not every one. The sample lists approximately 46,000 clones; around 70% were seen once. This CDR3 comprises 13 residues. The V end lost 6 bases, the J end lost 6 bases, and 14 bases lay between the germline ends. Per germline, CDR1 SEHNR and CDR2 FQNEAQ (reference sequence). This TCR derives from an adult in good health and CMV-seropositive. The sequencing input was memory CD4+ T cells from blood. The rearrangement joins TRBV7-9 to TRBJ1-2; tentative D call: TRBD1 (6 bases). CDR3 nucleotide sequence: TGTGCCAGCAGTCGAGGACAGTCACATGGCTACACCTTC. It specifies CASSRGQSHGYTF.